This T cell receptor (beta chain) was captured by sequencing in a study of shared clonotypes between healthy human individuals. Regarding the study as a whole: The study generally estimated greater richness for naive than memory subsets.

This clone was detected once. Its antigen is unidentified. Several immunoSEQ plates received, in even portions, the genomic DNA of each subset. TCRdb's table, derived via immunoSEQ multiplex PCR, lists solely in-frame clones and lacks some. The sample has over 800,000 clones, 80% to 95% seen once. Germline CDR1 is SGHTS and CDR2 is YDEGEE. The V and J ends lost 1 base and 2 bases respectively, with 6 bases between them. The length of the CDR3 is 13 residues. Terminally differentiated effector memory CD45RA+ cells were excluded from the naive CD8 cells, which were CD45RO-negative and positively selected for CCR7.

The rearrangement joins TRBV5-8 to TRBJ2-5, with D uncertain. The sequence derives from a man aged 25-45 years in good health. Sample: naive CD8+ T cells sorted from blood. The CDR3 sequence: CASSLFQQETQYF. CDR3 nucleotides: TGTGCCAGCAGCTTGTTCCAGCAAGAGACCCAGTACTTC.